This TCR beta chain was sequenced for a study of blood T cell repertoires in COVID-19. Across the whole study: Samples representing acute and convalescent COVID-19 were sourced from the United States, Italy and Spain. T cells, B-cell-depleted T cells, or PBMCs provided the cDNA or gDNA that served as material.

The CDR3 runs to 11 residues. Germline V lookup: CDR1 GTSNPN, CDR2 SVGIG (reference sequence). V lost 2 bases to trimming and J lost 12 bases, with 14 bases between them. In the original workflow: Nucleated cell counts were estimated from reference gene primer amplification. TCRdb's table, derived via immunoSEQ multiplex PCR, lists solely in-frame clones and lacks some. V, J and clone size reflect that table, while D and trimming were determined from the DNA. The data show roughly 63,000 clones, about 90% seen once. V gene TRBV30 combines with J gene TRBJ2-7; possible D gene TRBD2, 5 bases. The sequence was obtained from a human donor in a cohort sampled during active COVID-19. The sample was peripheral blood. The CDR3 is CAWSKSAGPYF. CDR3 DNA: TGTGCCTGGAGTAAATCGGCGGGCCCGTACTTC.